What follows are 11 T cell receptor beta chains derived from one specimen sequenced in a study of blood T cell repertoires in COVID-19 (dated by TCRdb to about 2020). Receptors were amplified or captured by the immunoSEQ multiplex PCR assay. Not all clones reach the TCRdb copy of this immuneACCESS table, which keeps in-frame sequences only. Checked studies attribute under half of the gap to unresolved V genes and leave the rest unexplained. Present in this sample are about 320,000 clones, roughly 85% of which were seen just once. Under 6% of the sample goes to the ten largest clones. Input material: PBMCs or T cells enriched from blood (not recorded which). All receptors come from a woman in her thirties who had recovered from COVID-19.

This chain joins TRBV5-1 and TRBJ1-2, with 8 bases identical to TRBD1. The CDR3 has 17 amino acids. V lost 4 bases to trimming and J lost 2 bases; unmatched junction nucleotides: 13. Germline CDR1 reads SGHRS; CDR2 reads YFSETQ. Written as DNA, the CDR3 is TGCGCCAGCAGCACCGGACAGGGCCCAAATTCCAACTATGGCTACACCTTC. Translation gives CASSTGQGPNSNYGYTF.

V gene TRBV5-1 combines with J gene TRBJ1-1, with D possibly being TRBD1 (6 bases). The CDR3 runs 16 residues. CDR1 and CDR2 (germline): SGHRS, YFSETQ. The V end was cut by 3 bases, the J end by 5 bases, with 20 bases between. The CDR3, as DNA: TGCGCCAGCAGCTCTGACTCGTGGGGGCTGGGTACTGAAGCTTTCTTT. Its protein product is CASSSDSWGLGTEAFF. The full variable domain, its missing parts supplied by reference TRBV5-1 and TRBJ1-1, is KAGVTQTPRYLIKTRGQQVTLSCSPISGHRSVSWYQQTPGQGLQFLFEYFSETQRNKGNFPGRFSGRQFSNSRSEMNVSTLELGDSALYLCASSSDSWGLGTEAFFGQGTRLTVV.

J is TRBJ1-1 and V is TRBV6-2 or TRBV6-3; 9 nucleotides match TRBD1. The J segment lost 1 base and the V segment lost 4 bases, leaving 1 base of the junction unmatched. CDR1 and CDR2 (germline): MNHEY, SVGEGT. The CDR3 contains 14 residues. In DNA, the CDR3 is TGTGCCAGCAGTTCGACAGGGGGGAACACTGAAGCTTTCTTT. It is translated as CASSSTGGNTEAFF.

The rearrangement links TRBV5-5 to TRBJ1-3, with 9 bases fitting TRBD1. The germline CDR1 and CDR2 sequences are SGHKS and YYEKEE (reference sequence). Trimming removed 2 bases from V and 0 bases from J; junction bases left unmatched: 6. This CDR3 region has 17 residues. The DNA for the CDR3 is TGTGCCAGCAGCTTCTTGGGACAGGGAAGCTCTGGAAACACCATATATTTT. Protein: CASSFLGQGSSGNTIYF.

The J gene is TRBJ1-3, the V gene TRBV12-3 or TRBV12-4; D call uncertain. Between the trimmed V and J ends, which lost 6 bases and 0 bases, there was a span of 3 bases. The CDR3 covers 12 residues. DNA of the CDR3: TGTGCCAGCAGACTCTCTGGAAACACCATATATTTT. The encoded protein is CASRLSGNTIYF.

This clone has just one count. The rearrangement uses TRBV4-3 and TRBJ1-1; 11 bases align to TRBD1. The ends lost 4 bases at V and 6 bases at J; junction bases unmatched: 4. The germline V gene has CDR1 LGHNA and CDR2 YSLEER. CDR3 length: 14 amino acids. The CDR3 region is CASSRGQGAAEAFF. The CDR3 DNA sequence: TGCGCCAGCAGCCGAGGACAGGGGGCCGCTGAAGCTTTCTTT.

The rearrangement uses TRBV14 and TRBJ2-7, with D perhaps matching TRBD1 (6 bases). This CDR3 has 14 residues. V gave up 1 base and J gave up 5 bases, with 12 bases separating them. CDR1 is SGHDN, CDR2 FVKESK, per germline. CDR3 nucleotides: TGTGCCAGCAGCCAAGTGAACAGGGCCCACGAGCAGTACTTC. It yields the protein CASSQVNRAHEQYF.

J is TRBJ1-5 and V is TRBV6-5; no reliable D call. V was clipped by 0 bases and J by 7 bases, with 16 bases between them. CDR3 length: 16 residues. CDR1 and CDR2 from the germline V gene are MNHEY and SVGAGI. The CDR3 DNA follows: TGTGCCAGCAGTTACTCGCGTCTGGGGTCGGGGCAGCCCCAGCATTTT. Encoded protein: CASSYSRLGSGQPQHF.

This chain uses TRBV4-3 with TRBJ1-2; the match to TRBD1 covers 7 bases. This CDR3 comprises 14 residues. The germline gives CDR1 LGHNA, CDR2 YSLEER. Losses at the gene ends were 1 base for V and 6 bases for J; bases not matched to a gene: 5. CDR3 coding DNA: TGCGCCAGCAGCCAAGTTCGGCAGGGGGATGGCTACACCTTC. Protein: CASSQVRQGDGYTF.

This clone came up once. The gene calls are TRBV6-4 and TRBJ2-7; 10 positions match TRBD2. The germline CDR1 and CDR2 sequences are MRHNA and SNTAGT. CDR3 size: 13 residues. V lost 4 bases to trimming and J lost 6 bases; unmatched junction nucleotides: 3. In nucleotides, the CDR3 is TGTGCCAGCAGTGTAGCGGGGGGTCGCGAGCAGTACTTC. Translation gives CASSVAGGREQYF.

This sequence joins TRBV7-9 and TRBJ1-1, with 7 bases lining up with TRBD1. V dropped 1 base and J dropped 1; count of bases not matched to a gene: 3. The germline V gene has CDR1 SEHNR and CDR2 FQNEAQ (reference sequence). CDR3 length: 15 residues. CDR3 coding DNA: TGTGCCAGCAGCTTAGGTGGGACAGCGAACACTGAAGCTTTCTTT. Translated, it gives CASSLGGTANTEAFF.